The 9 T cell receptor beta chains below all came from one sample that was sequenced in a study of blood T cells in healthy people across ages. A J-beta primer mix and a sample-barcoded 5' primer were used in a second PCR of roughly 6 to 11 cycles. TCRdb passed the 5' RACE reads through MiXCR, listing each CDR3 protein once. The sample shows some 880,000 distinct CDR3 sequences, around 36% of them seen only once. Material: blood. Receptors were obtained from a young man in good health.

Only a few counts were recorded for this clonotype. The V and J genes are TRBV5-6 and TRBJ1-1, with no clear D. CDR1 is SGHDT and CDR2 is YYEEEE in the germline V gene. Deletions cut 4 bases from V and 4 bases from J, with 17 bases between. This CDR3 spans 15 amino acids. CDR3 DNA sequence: TGTGCCAGCAGCCCGGAAACTGGGGTAAGCACTGAAGCTTTCTTT. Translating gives CASSPETGVSTEAFF.

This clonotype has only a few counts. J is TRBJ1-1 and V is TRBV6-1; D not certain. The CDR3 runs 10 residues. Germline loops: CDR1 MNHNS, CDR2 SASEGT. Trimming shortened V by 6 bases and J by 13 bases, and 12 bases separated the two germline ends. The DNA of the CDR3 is TGTGCCAGCAGGGGCCGGGGAGGTTTCTTT. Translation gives CASRGRGGFF.

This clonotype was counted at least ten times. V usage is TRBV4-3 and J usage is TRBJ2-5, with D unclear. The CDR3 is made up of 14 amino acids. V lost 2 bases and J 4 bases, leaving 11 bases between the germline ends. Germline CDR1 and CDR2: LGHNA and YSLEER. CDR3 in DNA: TGCGCCAGCAGCCAAACAGCCTTCTTAGAGACCCAGTACTTC. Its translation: CASSQTAFLETQYF.

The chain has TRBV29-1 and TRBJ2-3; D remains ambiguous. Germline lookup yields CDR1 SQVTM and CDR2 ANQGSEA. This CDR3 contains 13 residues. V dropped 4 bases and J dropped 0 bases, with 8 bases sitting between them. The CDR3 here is CSVGGPSTDTQYF. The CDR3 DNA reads TGCAGCGTTGGCGGCCCGAGCACAGATACGCAGTATTTT.

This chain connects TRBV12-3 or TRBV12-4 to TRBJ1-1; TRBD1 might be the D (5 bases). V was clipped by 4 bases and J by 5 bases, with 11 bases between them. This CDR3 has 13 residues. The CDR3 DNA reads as TGTGCCAGCAGTTGGCGACAGCAAACTGAAGCTTTCTTT. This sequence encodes CASSWRQQTEAFF.

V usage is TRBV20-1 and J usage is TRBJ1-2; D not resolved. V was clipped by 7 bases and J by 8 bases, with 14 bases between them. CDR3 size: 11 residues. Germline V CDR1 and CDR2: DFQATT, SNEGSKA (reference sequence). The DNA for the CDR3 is TGCAGTGTTTCGGCGGCGCGCGGCTACACCTTC. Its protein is CSVSAARGYTF.

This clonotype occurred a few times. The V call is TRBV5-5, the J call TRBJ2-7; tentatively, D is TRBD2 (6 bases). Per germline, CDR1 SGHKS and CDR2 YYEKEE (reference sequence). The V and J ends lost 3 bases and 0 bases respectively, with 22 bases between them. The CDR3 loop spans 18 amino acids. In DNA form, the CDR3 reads TGTGCCAGCAGCTCCCTGCTGGCTGGGCGGGACTTCTCCTACGAGCAGTACTTC. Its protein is CASSSLLAGRDFSYEQYF.

This CDR3 reads CSARRDGATYEQYF. CDR3 bases: TGCAGTGCTAGGCGCGACGGGGCCACCTACGAGCAGTACTTC. The gene calls are TRBV20-1 and TRBJ2-4; D possibly matches TRBD1 or TRBD2 (5 bases each). The end of the DNA fits TRBJ2-7 better, so the J call may be wrong. Germline V CDR1 and CDR2: DFQATT, SNEGSKA (reference sequence). The CDR3 is 14 residues long.

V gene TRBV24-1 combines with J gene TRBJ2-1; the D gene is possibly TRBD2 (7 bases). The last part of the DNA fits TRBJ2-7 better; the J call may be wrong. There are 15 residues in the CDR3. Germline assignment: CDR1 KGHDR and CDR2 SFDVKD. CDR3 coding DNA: TGTGCCACCAGTGATTCGGGGGGCTCCTACAATGAGCAGTACTTC. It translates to CATSDSGGSYNEQYF.